Following are 21 T cell receptor beta chains from one sample sequenced in a study of EBV T-cell therapy then PD-1 blockade in nasopharyngeal carcinoma. Antigens for these TCRs are unknown. Clones were sequenced by immunoSEQ multiplex PCR, and TCRdb holds only the in-frame ones, with some missing. The table includes 20,000 to 25,000 clones, around 80% detected once. Noted time point: 266 days after commencement of treatment, after nivolumab therapy. The treatment: AdE1-LMPpoly-expanded autologous EBV-specific T-cell therapy followed by anti-PD-1 nivolumab. The material sequenced was CD8+ T cells from blood, taken around day 250 from a patient whose treatment included autologous EBV-specific T cells and nivolumab. Receptors originate from a man aged 40-50 years with nasopharyngeal carcinoma.

The J gene is TRBJ1-4, the V gene TRBV24-1; the D gene is possibly TRBD1 (5 bases). CDR1 and CDR2 (germline): KGHDR, SFDVKD. V was shortened by 9 bases and J by 8 bases, with 27 bases between the two germline ends. This CDR3 has 17 residues. CDR3 sequence (DNA): TGTGCCACCTACCCGATGGCCTGGGGGGGGGACGAAGAAAAACTGTTTTTT. Translation: CATYPMAWGGDEEKLFF.

This chain connects TRBV5-4 to TRBJ1-2, with D unresolved. The germline V gene encodes CDR1 SGHNT and CDR2 YYREEE (reference sequence). This CDR3 spans 10 amino acids. V shed 3 bases and J shed 4 bases, with 1 base lying between them. CDR3: CASSSYGYTF. The CDR3 nucleotides are TGTGCCAGCAGCTCCTATGGCTACACCTTC.

V is TRBV27 and J is TRBJ1-2; 8 bases agree with TRBD1. After removal of 4 bases from V and 6 bases from J, the junction contained 4 bases not matched to a gene. CDR3 length equals 13 residues. Germline assignment: CDR1 MNHEY and CDR2 SMNVEV (reference sequence). The chain's CDR3 is CASSSTGVNGYTF. The CDR3 region has the DNA TGTGCCAGCAGTTCGACAGGGGTGAATGGCTACACCTTC.

This clone was picked up a small number of times. V and J are TRBV7-9 and TRBJ2-7, with D uncertain. V lost 4 bases and J lost 6, with 10 bases in between. This CDR3 has 12 amino acids. Per germline, CDR1 SEHNR and CDR2 FQNEAQ (reference sequence). CDR3 DNA sequence: TGTGCCAGCAGCTCAAGGCCTGGCGAGCAGTACTTC. Amino acid sequence: CASSSRPGEQYF.

This rearrangement joins TRBV6-2 or TRBV6-3 to TRBJ2-2; 8 positions match TRBD1. The V gene end was trimmed by 4 bases and the J gene end by 4 bases; junction bases not matched to a gene: 8. The germline V gene has CDR1 MNHEY and CDR2 SVGEGT. This CDR3 contains 16 residues. The CDR3 loop is CASSSVTGGFTGELFF. The CDR3 coding sequence is TGTGCCAGCAGTTCCGTAACAGGGGGATTCACCGGGGAGCTGTTTTTT.

The chain combines TRBV18 with TRBJ2-7; 9 bases fit TRBD1. Unmatched junction bases numbered 8, after V lost 3 bases and J lost 2 bases. The germline gives CDR1 KGHSH, CDR2 LQKENI. The CDR3 runs to 16 residues. Here the CDR3 DNA reads TGTGCCAGCTCACCCAGTCCGGGACAGGGAGCCTACGAGCAGTACTTC. Its protein is CASSPSPGQGAYEQYF. Supplemented by reference TRBV18 and TRBJ2-7, the full variable domain reads NAGVMQNPRHLVRRRGQEARLRCSPMKGHSHVYWYRQLPEEGLKFMVYLQKENIIDESGMPKERFSAEFPKEGPSILRIQQVVRGDSAAYFCASSPSPGQGAYEQYFGPGTRLTVT.

The V and J genes are TRBV18 and TRBJ1-2, with TRBD1 identical over 9 bases. The CDR3 has 15 residues. CDR1 is KGHSH, CDR2 LQKENI, per germline. V lost 3 bases and J lost 3; bases outside the gene matches: 5. CDR3: CASSPVGTGYYGYTF. The CDR3 coding sequence is TGTGCCAGCTCACCCGTTGGGACAGGGTACTATGGCTACACCTTC. Supplemented by reference TRBV18 and TRBJ1-2, the full variable domain reads NAGVMQNPRHLVRRRGQEARLRCSPMKGHSHVYWYRQLPEEGLKFMVYLQKENIIDESGMPKERFSAEFPKEGPSILRIQQVVRGDSAAYFCASSPVGTGYYGYTFGSGTRLTVV.

This chain uses TRBV19 with TRBJ2-5, with 9 bases fitting TRBD2. The junction had 6 bases not matched to a gene; V was cut back by 4 bases and J by 0 bases. This CDR3 contains 16 residues. Per germline, CDR1 LNHDA and CDR2 SQIVND (reference sequence). This chain's CDR3 is CASSRVAGEYQETQYF. CDR3 sequence (DNA): TGTGCCAGTAGTAGGGTAGCGGGAGAGTACCAAGAGACCCAGTACTTC.

The chain carries TRBV27 and TRBJ2-7, with TRBD1 matching over 12 bases. Losses at the gene ends were 5 bases for V and 6 bases for J; bases not matched to a gene: 14. Germline CDR1 reads MNHEY; CDR2 reads SMNVEV (reference sequence). This CDR3 is 17 amino acids long. CDR3: CASSPGTGGPTLTEQYF. CDR3 in DNA: TGTGCCAGCAGTCCCGGGACAGGGGGCCCTACTTTAACCGAGCAGTACTTC.

The rearrangement joins TRBV5-6 to TRBJ2-7; D may match TRBD1 or TRBD2 (7 bases each). The CDR3 runs to 16 residues. V was shortened by 3 bases and J by 3 bases, with 19 bases between the two germline ends. The V gene's germline CDR1 is SGHDT and CDR2 YYEEEE. CDR3 amino acids: CASSSRGGRAVYEQYF. For the CDR3, the DNA is TGTGCCAGCAGCTCCAGGGGGGGGAGAGCTGTCTACGAGCAGTACTTC.

This clone was detected once. J is TRBJ1-4 and V is TRBV5-6; the D is unclear. This CDR3 has 14 residues. Trimming took 0 bases from V and 8 from J, leaving 11 bases between them. Germline V gives CDR1 SGHDT, CDR2 YYEEEE. The CDR3 spells CASSLVDLKEKLFF. The CDR3 DNA reads TGTGCCAGCAGCTTGGTGGATCTGAAAGAAAAACTGTTTTTT.

The chain recombines TRBV5-6 with TRBJ2-1; 9 nucleotides align to TRBD2. The CDR3 totals 15 residues. Germline V gene lookup returns CDR1 SGHDT and CDR2 YYEEEE. V was pared by 4 bases and J by 0 bases, with 2 bases of the junction left unmatched. The CDR3 nucleotides are TGTGCCAGCAGCCTAGCGGGGAGCTCCTACAATGAGCAGTTCTTC. The encoded protein is CASSLAGSSYNEQFF.

This chain links TRBV6-1 with TRBJ2-1; 9 bases map to TRBD2. The J segment lost 9 bases and the V segment lost 1 base, leaving 10 bases of the junction unmatched. The CDR3 totals 16 residues. Germline V gene data show CDR1 as MNHNS and CDR2 as SASEGT. CDR3 DNA sequence: TGTGCCAGCAGTGAAGAAAGTGGCGGGGGGGGTAGTGAGCAGTTCTTC. Amino acids: CASSEESGGGGSEQFF.

This chain uses TRBV6-5 with TRBJ1-4, with TRBD1 matching 9 bases. The CDR3 sequence is 16 residues long. J gave up 6 bases and V 2 bases, and 7 bases lay outside the gene matches. Germline V gene lookup returns CDR1 MNHEY and CDR2 SVGAGI. The CDR3 sequence is CASSYTPTGGHEKLFF. CDR3 in DNA: TGTGCCAGCAGTTACACTCCGACAGGGGGTCATGAAAAACTGTTTTTT.

V is TRBV29-1 and J is TRBJ2-7, with 7 bases identical to TRBD1. Germline CDR1 reads SQVTM; CDR2 reads ANQGSEA. This CDR3 is 13 amino acids long. V shed 1 base and J 3 bases; nucleotides not matched to a gene: 3. This chain's CDR3 is CSVEGGQFYEQYF. DNA of the CDR3: TGCAGCGTTGAAGGGGGACAGTTCTACGAGCAGTACTTC.

V gene TRBV9 combines with J gene TRBJ1-6; D might be TRBD1 (5 bases). This CDR3 contains 15 residues. V was trimmed by 4 bases and J by 7 bases, leaving 15 bases between them. CDR1 is SGDLS and CDR2 is YYNGEE in the germline V gene. Here the CDR3 reads CASSITGTDNSPLHF. In DNA, the CDR3 is TGTGCCAGCAGCATAACCGGGACTGACAATTCACCCCTCCACTTT.

This clone occurred once. The chain recombines TRBV4-1 with TRBJ1-1, with D possibly being TRBD1 (6 bases). Trimming left V 1 base short and J 2 bases short, with 11 bases between. The V gene's germline CDR1 is MGHRA and CDR2 YSYEKL. The CDR3 has 15 amino acids. The CDR3, as DNA: TGCGCCAGCAGCCAAGTGGGGGCTTTTAACACTGAAGCTTTCTTT. Its translation: CASSQVGAFNTEAFF.

The chain recombines TRBV13 with TRBJ1-5; no clear D gene. The CDR3 has 13 amino acids. Trimming left V 0 bases short and J 8 bases short, with 8 bases between. Per germline, CDR1 PRHDT and CDR2 FYEKMQ (reference sequence). CDR3 DNA sequence: TGTGCCAGCAGCTTAGGCCCTCGGGAGCCCCAGCATTTT. Its translation: CASSLGPREPQHF.

The chain uses TRBV7-9 and TRBJ1-1; D remains ambiguous. Between the trimmed V and J ends, which lost 1 base and 6 bases, there was a span of 6 bases. The CDR3 consists of 12 residues. Germline CDR1 reads SEHNR; CDR2 reads FQNEAQ (reference sequence). The CDR3 loop is CASSLGLPEAFF. The CDR3 nucleotides read TGTGCCAGCAGCTTAGGGCTACCTGAAGCTTTCTTT.

This clone was seen once. The J gene is TRBJ2-7, the V gene TRBV5-6; TRBD1 matches 10 bases. The germline gives CDR1 SGHDT, CDR2 YYEEEE. The length of the CDR3 is 14 residues. Trimming at V came to 4 bases and at J to 3 bases, leaving 4 bases not matched to a gene. This CDR3 reads CASSPGTGDYEQYF. The CDR3, as DNA: TGTGCCAGCAGCCCTGGGACAGGGGACTACGAGCAGTACTTC.

This clone was seen a handful of times. The chain links TRBV6-4 to TRBJ2-5; 8 nucleotides line up with TRBD1. There are 15 residues in the CDR3. After removal of 3 bases from V and 5 bases from J, the junction contained 8 bases not matched to a gene. Germline V lookup: CDR1 MRHNA, CDR2 SNTAGT. CDR3 amino acids: CASSERPGGGETQYF. Here the CDR3 DNA reads TGTGCCAGCAGTGAACGGCCAGGGGGCGGGGAGACCCAGTACTTC.